These 29 T cell receptor beta chains originate from one sample sequenced in a study of identical twins. TCRdb itself ran the 5' RACE reads through MiXCR, one entry per CDR3 protein. The sample carries approximately 350,000 distinct CDR3 sequences, roughly an eighth recorded once. A further study also used this sample, focusing on yellow fever vaccine responses in identical twins.

The sample taken for sequencing was CD8+ T cells sorted from blood. These receptors were obtained from a woman between 18 and 29 years old in good health.

This clonotype has a handful of counts. The J gene is TRBJ2-7, the V gene TRBV5-6; weak D call: TRBD2 (6 bases). The germline gives CDR1 SGHDT, CDR2 YYEEEE. The length of the CDR3 is 14 residues. The ends were cut back, 2 bases at V and 3 bases at J, with 12 bases in the middle. CDR3 bases: TGTGCCAGCAGCTTACGGGAGCAGCTCTACGAGCAGTACTTC. Translation gives CASSLREQLYEQYF.

The chain employs TRBV24-1 and TRBJ2-3; D is ambiguous. V was cut by 4 bases and J by 0 bases, with 13 bases left in between. CDR1 is KGHDR and CDR2 is SFDVKD in the germline V gene. This CDR3 has 16 residues. The CDR3 spells CATSELSSTSTDTQYF. In DNA form, the CDR3 reads TGTGCCACCAGTGAACTAAGCAGTACGAGCACAGATACGCAGTATTTT.

This clonotype was counted only a few times. The V call is TRBV7-8, the J call TRBJ2-2; a weak D match, TRBD2 (5 bases). The germline CDR1 and CDR2 sequences are SGHVS and FQNEAQ. This CDR3 is built from 16 residues. Trimming cost V 0 bases and J 5 bases, with 13 bases left between them. The CDR3 region is CASSLANRDGTGELFF. CDR3 bases: TGTGCCAGCAGCTTAGCGAACCGGGATGGGACCGGGGAGCTGTTTTTT.

This clonotype was counted only a few times. The V gene is TRBV4-1, the J gene TRBJ1-1; D uncertain. V was cut by 3 bases and J by 1 base, with 6 bases left in between. The CDR3 is made up of 13 amino acids. Germline lookup yields CDR1 MGHRA and CDR2 YSYEKL. CDR3 nucleotide sequence: TGCGCCAGCAGCCAGGCCCCGAACACTGAAGCTTTCTTT. Translated: CASSQAPNTEAFF.

The J gene is TRBJ2-5, the V gene TRBV6-5, with 8 bases that match TRBD2. Germline lookup yields CDR1 MNHEY and CDR2 SVGAGI. The junction had 1 base not matched to a gene; V was cut back by 3 bases and J by 4 bases. This CDR3 has 13 amino acids. CDR3 DNA: TGTGCCAGCAGTTATGCGGGAGGAGAGACCCAGTACTTC. It specifies CASSYAGGETQYF.

This clonotype was observed many times. The V gene is TRBV9, the J gene TRBJ1-2; 7 bases line up with TRBD1. CDR1 is SGDLS, CDR2 YYNGEE, per germline. The V segment lost 5 bases and the J segment 3 bases; nucleotides outside the gene matches: 1. The CDR3 has 12 residues. CDR3 DNA sequence: TGTGCCAGCAGGGGACAGTACTATGGCTACACCTTC. It specifies CASRGQYYGYTF.

This clonotype has just a few counts. The rearrangement uses TRBV24-1 and TRBJ2-1; TRBD1 agrees at 7 bases. V dropped 0 bases and J dropped 9; count of bases not matched to a gene: 10. CDR1 is KGHDR, CDR2 SFDVKD, per germline. The CDR3 runs to 16 residues. The CDR3 reads CATSDLRTGGQVEQFF. The CDR3 DNA is TGTGCCACCAGTGATTTGCGGACAGGAGGCCAGGTTGAGCAGTTCTTC.

This clonotype was seen just once. V is TRBV4-1 and J is TRBJ2-7; the D is unclear. This CDR3 spans 16 amino acids. Trimming shortened V by 4 bases and J by 5 bases, and 21 bases separated the two germline ends. Germline lookup yields CDR1 MGHRA and CDR2 YSYEKL. DNA of the CDR3: TGCGCCAGCAGCCCGGGCCGGGCCCAGAACGTCGACGAGCAGTACGTC. Its translation is CASSPGRAQNVDEQYV.

The chain is built from TRBV27 and TRBJ2-2, with 10 bases fitting TRBD2. Losses at the gene ends were 5 bases for V and 5 bases for J; bases not matched to a gene: 8. Germline values: CDR1 MNHEY, CDR2 SMNVEV (reference sequence). CDR3 size: 16 residues. The CDR3 coding sequence is TGTGCCAGCAGTCTACCGGGACTAGCGTCAACCGGGGAGCTGTTTTTT. It is translated as CASSLPGLASTGELFF.

This clonotype was observed at least ten times. The V call is TRBV12-3 or TRBV12-4, the J call TRBJ2-2; unclear D gene. Trimming pared 7 bases from V and 1 base from J, leaving 7 bases between. CDR3 size: 13 residues. The CDR3 sequence: CASTPGNTGELFF. DNA of the CDR3: TGTGCCAGCACCCCAGGGAACACCGGGGAGCTGTTTTTT.

This clonotype was picked up a small number of times. The CDR3 sequence: CASSAGTVNTGELFF. CDR3 in DNA: TGTGCCAGCAGCGCCGGGACAGTTAACACCGGGGAGCTGTTTTTT. The J gene is TRBJ2-2, the V gene TRBV12-3 or TRBV12-4; 7 bases map to TRBD1. The CDR3 extends over 15 amino acids. With 6 bases clipped from V and 2 bases from J, the junction kept 6 bases outside the gene matches.

This clonotype was observed a few times. The chain employs TRBV2 and TRBJ2-1, with D perhaps TRBD1 (6 bases). This CDR3 contains 12 residues. CDR1 is SNHLY, CDR2 FYNNEI, per germline. The V end was cut by 1 base, the J end by 8 bases, with 6 bases between. CDR3 sequence reads: CASSEEGDEQFF. CDR3 in DNA: TGTGCCAGCAGTGAAGAGGGGGATGAGCAGTTCTTC.

The rearrangement joins TRBV4-1 to TRBJ1-2; TRBD1 matches 8 bases. With V trimmed by 3 bases and J by 8 bases, 11 bases remained unmatched. The length of the CDR3 is 15 residues. CDR1 and CDR2 (germline): MGHRA, YSYEKL. Here the CDR3 DNA reads TGCGCCAGCAGCCAGACGCTCGACAGGGGTCACGGCTACACCTTC. Protein sequence: CASSQTLDRGHGYTF.

This clonotype has just a few counts. V gene TRBV20-1 combines with J gene TRBJ2-7, with TRBD2 matching over 8 bases. This CDR3 comprises 14 residues. Unmatched junction bases numbered 5, after V lost 2 bases and J lost 2 bases. The germline V gene encodes CDR1 DFQATT and CDR2 SNEGSKA (reference sequence). The CDR3 region is CSARSLAEPYEQYF. CDR3 coding DNA: TGCAGTGCTAGATCACTAGCGGAACCCTACGAGCAGTACTTC.

The chain joins TRBV6-1 to TRBJ2-4; TRBD1 might be the D (6 bases). This CDR3 region has 13 residues. V was cut by 3 bases and J by 6 bases, with 9 bases left in between. Germline CDR1 is MNHNS and CDR2 is SASEGT. The CDR3 sequence is CASSDPDRNIQYF. CDR3 DNA: TGTGCCAGCAGTGACCCGGACAGAAACATTCAGTACTTC.

In this sample, this clonotype turned up a few times. The chain carries TRBV18 and TRBJ2-1; perhaps TRBD2 as D (6 bases). The germline gives CDR1 KGHSH, CDR2 LQKENI. This CDR3 has 12 amino acids. V lost 3 bases and J lost 9, with 9 bases in between. The CDR3 nucleotides read TGTGCCAGCTCACCGACTAGTTCTGAGCAGTTCTTC. Protein sequence: CASSPTSSEQFF. The whole variable domain, filled in from reference TRBV18 and TRBJ2-1, reads NAGVMQNPRHLVRRRGQEARLRCSPMKGHSHVYWYRQLPEEGLKFMVYLQKENIIDESGMPKERFSAEFPKEGPSILRIQQVVRGDSAAYFCASSPTSSEQFFGPGTRLTVL.

The V gene is TRBV2, the J gene TRBJ1-2; weak D call: TRBD1 (5 bases). The CDR3 extends over 13 amino acids. The germline CDR1 and CDR2 sequences are SNHLY and FYNNEI. V gave up 3 bases and J gave up 3 bases, with 8 bases separating them. This CDR3 is CASSDEGDYGYTF. DNA for the CDR3: TGTGCCAGCAGTGATGAAGGGGACTATGGCTACACCTTC.

This chain connects TRBV7-9 to TRBJ2-1, with TRBD2 as a possible D gene (7 bases). Per germline, CDR1 SEHNR and CDR2 FQNEAQ (reference sequence). Between the trimmed V and J ends, which lost 2 bases and 8 bases, there was a span of 16 bases. The length of the CDR3 is 15 residues. CDR3 bases: TGTGCCAGCAGCTTACGAGGGGGGGTTTCATATGAGCAGTTCTTC. Its translation: CASSLRGGVSYEQFF.

A few counts support this clonotype. One end of the junction is discordant with germline, which a read error may explain. The chain links TRBV24-1 to TRBJ2-7, with 9 bases lining up with TRBD1. The CDR3 contains 14 residues. In germline, CDR1 is KGHDR, CDR2 SFDVKD. CDR3 loop: CATSTGTGRYGQYF. CDR3 nucleotides: TGTGCCACCAGTACCGGGACAGGGAGGTACGGGCAGTACTTC.

A few counts support this clonotype. CDR3 coding DNA: TGTGCCAGCAGCGTAGAGCTAGTGGGCCGAGAGACCCAGTACTTC. It codes for CASSVELVGRETQYF. This sequence joins TRBV9 and TRBJ2-5, with D uncertain. Trimming shortened V by 0 bases and J by 4 bases, and 13 bases separated the two germline ends. This CDR3 has 15 amino acids. Germline-derived CDR1 and CDR2 are SGDLS and YYNGEE. The full variable domain, in which reference TRBV9 and TRBJ2-5 provide the parts outside the CDR3, is DSGVTQTPKHLITATGQRVTLRCSPRSGDLSVYWYQQSLDQGLQFLIQYYNGEERAKGNILERFSAQQFPDLHSELNLSSLELGDSALYFCASSVELVGRETQYFGPGTRLLVL.

There are a few counts of this clonotype. The rearrangement joins TRBV28 to TRBJ1-2; maybe TRBD1 (5 bases). The CDR3 covers 14 residues. Trimming left V 10 bases short and J 0 bases short, with 15 bases between. Germline V gene data show CDR1 as MDHEN and CDR2 as SYDVKM. CDR3 sequence (DNA): TGTGCCACCCGTCGGAGGGGACCTAACTATGGCTACACCTTC. Translating it yields CATRRRGPNYGYTF.

The table lists this clonotype with many counts. The V gene is TRBV6-1, the J gene TRBJ2-5; 12 nucleotides line up with TRBD1. From germline, CDR1 is MNHNS and CDR2 SASEGT. The CDR3 sequence is 15 residues long. Germline trimming cut 3 bases from V and 4 bases from J; bases unmatched to any gene: 3. For the CDR3, the DNA is TGTGCCAGCAGTGACGGGACAGGGGGCTTAGAGACCCAGTACTTC. Translation gives CASSDGTGGLETQYF.

V is TRBV5-5 and J is TRBJ2-2; 7 bases map to TRBD1. Germline V gene lookup returns CDR1 SGHKS and CDR2 YYEKEE (reference sequence). The CDR3 runs to 18 residues. The junction had 11 bases not matched to a gene; V was cut back by 0 bases and J by 3 bases. In DNA form, the CDR3 reads TGTGCCAGCAGCTTGGGTCGACAGGGAGCTCATTACACCGGGGAGCTGTTTTTT. This codes for CASSLGRQGAHYTGELFF.

This clonotype was picked up many times. The V call is TRBV15, the J call TRBJ2-1; a weak D match, TRBD1 (6 bases). The CDR3 has 13 amino acids. Germline V gene data show CDR1 as LNHNV and CDR2 as YYDKDF (reference sequence). Trimming removed 8 bases at V and 6 bases at J, with 14 bases between. The CDR3 coding sequence is TGTGCCACCTCCTGGGACAAATCCAATGAGCAGTTCTTC. It yields the protein CATSWDKSNEQFF.

The chain combines TRBV20-1 with TRBJ2-1, with D hard to call. Germline CDR1 is DFQATT and CDR2 is SNEGSKA (reference sequence). Trimming cost V 2 bases and J 4 bases, with 0 bases left between them. CDR3 length equals 10 residues. The CDR3 reads CSARYNEQFF. DNA for the CDR3: TGCAGTGCTAGATACAATGAGCAGTTCTTC.

This clonotype was seen more than once but under ten times. The rearrangement uses TRBV5-6 and TRBJ2-1, with TRBD2 matching over 11 bases. The CDR3 loop spans 13 amino acids. The germline CDR1 and CDR2 sequences are SGHDT and YYEEEE. V shed 3 bases and J 9 bases; nucleotides not matched to a gene: 2. CDR3 coding DNA: TGTGCCAGCAGCTCGACTAGCGGGACTGAGCAGTTCTTC. Its protein is CASSSTSGTEQFF.

The sample holds a few counts of this clonotype. The chain employs TRBV12-3 or TRBV12-4 and TRBJ2-1, with 7 bases aligning to TRBD2. Germline trimming cut 4 bases from V and 5 bases from J; bases unmatched to any gene: 17. The CDR3 has 18 amino acids. Here the CDR3 DNA reads TGTGCCAGCAGTTCGGGGGAGGGCCTCCGAAAGGCAAACAATGAGCAGTTCTTC. This gives the protein CASSSGEGLRKANNEQFF.

This chain uses TRBV15 with TRBJ2-1, with TRBD2 matching 7 bases. The CDR3 loop spans 14 amino acids. From germline, CDR1 is LNHNV and CDR2 YYDKDF (reference sequence). V shed 6 bases and J 8 bases; nucleotides not matched to a gene: 10. This CDR3 reads CATSGREYLDEQFF. The CDR3 DNA is TGTGCCACCAGTGGGCGGGAGTATTTGGATGAGCAGTTCTTC.

This clonotype showed up many times. The genes are TRBV29-1 and TRBJ2-7; no reliable D call. Trimming shortened V by 7 bases and J by 3 bases, and 16 bases separated the two germline ends. The germline V gene has CDR1 SQVTM and CDR2 ANQGSEA. The CDR3 extends over 13 amino acids. The CDR3 region has the DNA TGCAGCGCGGCAGTAATGACAAGCTACGAGCAGTACTTC. It translates to CSAAVMTSYEQYF.